The 7 T cell receptor beta chains given below trace back to one sample, sequenced in a study of shared clonotypes between healthy human individuals. Profiling relied on immunoSEQ multiplex PCR, and the TCRdb table lists in-frame clones only, not all of them. The sample has fewer than 600,000 clones; around 78% are singletons. The sample consisted of PBMCs. Receptor source: a woman aged 40 to 49 in good health. Some clones in this sample may be carry-over from other donors' samples.

The J gene is TRBJ2-1, the V gene TRBV7-8; possibly TRBD2 for D (6 bases). The V gene's germline CDR1 is SGHVS and CDR2 FQNEAQ. V dropped 5 bases and J dropped 7 bases, with 18 bases sitting between them. The CDR3 loop spans 15 amino acids. CDR3 DNA sequence: TGTGCCAGCAGCCTAAGAGAGGGGACTTTTAATGAGCAGTTCTTC. Residues: CASSLREGTFNEQFF.

This clone was seen a handful of times. V gene TRBV28 combines with J gene TRBJ1-1; no reliable D call. The V end lost 4 bases, the J end lost 2 bases, and 11 bases lay between the germline ends. The CDR3 is made up of 14 amino acids. In germline, CDR1 is MDHEN, CDR2 SYDVKM. This chain's CDR3 is CASSSYSINTEAFF. For the CDR3, the DNA is TGTGCCAGCAGTTCTTACTCGATAAACACTGAAGCTTTCTTT.

Comments on this clone: The sample carries other DNA sequences with the same CDR3. This chain connects TRBV28 to TRBJ2-7; D is possibly TRBD2 (5 bases). In germline, CDR1 is MDHEN, CDR2 SYDVKM. The CDR3 contains 12 residues. The V and J ends lost 2 bases and 4 bases respectively, with 6 bases between them. This chain's CDR3 is CASSLGSYEQYF. The CDR3 coding sequence is TGTGCCAGCAGTTTAGGGAGTTACGAGCAGTACTTC.

The chain is built from TRBV5-6 and TRBJ2-5; D may be TRBD1 (6 bases). The CDR3 sequence is 15 residues long. Germline-derived CDR1 and CDR2 are SGHDT and YYEEEE. With 6 bases removed from V and 2 bases from J, the gap between germline ends came to 17 bases. The CDR3 sequence: CASTEVDRRQETQYF. CDR3 in DNA: TGTGCCAGCACCGAAGTAGACAGGAGACAAGAGACCCAGTACTTC.

V usage is TRBV6-1 and J usage is TRBJ2-1; maybe TRBD2 (7 bases). Trimming stripped 4 bases from V and 13 bases from J, with 14 bases between. Germline V lookup: CDR1 MNHNS, CDR2 SASEGT. CDR3 length: 12 amino acids. The CDR3, as DNA: TGTGCCAGCAGTGTCATCGGGGGGCAACAGTTCTTC. It specifies CASSVIGGQQFF.

This chain uses TRBV5-1 with TRBJ2-7; the match to TRBD1 covers 7 bases. The length of the CDR3 is 14 residues. Trimming took 5 bases from V and 2 from J; bases not matched to a gene: 7. Germline V gene data show CDR1 as SGHRS and CDR2 as YFSETQ. CDR3 sequence (DNA): TGCGCCAGCAGGAGGACAGGAGAGACCTACGAGCAGTACTTC. Protein product: CASRRTGETYEQYF.

This clone was found once. This chain connects TRBV2 to TRBJ2-1, with 8 positions matching TRBD2. V was pared by 4 bases and J by 0 bases, with 2 bases of the junction left unmatched. The germline V gene has CDR1 SNHLY and CDR2 FYNNEI. The CDR3 is made up of 15 amino acids. The CDR3 sequence: CASSVLAASYNEQFF. CDR3 coding DNA: TGTGCCAGCAGTGTACTAGCGGCCTCCTACAATGAGCAGTTCTTC.